This T cell receptor beta chain was captured in a study of blood T cells in healthy people across ages. Overall study findings and caveats: Long-lived donors carried more naive CD4+ cells and greater diversity than aged donors. Diversity estimated from one million T cells was considered an underestimate. Donor CMV status was unknown, possibly confounding expanded clonotype changes.

This clonotype was observed a handful of times. Its cognate antigen is unknown. Through a sample-barcoded 5' primer and a J-beta primer mix, a second PCR was run for about 6 to 11 cycles. From each sample, at least 2.5 million paired-end reads containing CDR3 were obtained. In TCRdb, the 5' RACE reads were re-called with MiXCR into one record per CDR3 protein. Among under 800,000 distinct CDR3 sequences listed, roughly 44% were seen once. With 1 base removed from V and 2 bases from J, the gap between germline ends came to 11 bases. CDR1 is SGHRS, CDR2 YFSETQ, per germline. The CDR3 consists of 15 residues.

This TCR came from a woman aged 60-70 years in good health. Sequencing used blood. V usage is TRBV5-1 and J usage is TRBJ2-3; D not resolved. The CDR3 DNA reads as TGCGCCAGCAGCTTGACGGCCTCTTTCACAGATACGCAGTATTTT. Translating gives CASSLTASFTDTQYF.